What follows are 30 T cell receptor beta chains derived from one specimen sequenced in a study of T cells in Graves' hyperthyroidism and ophthalmopathy (dated by TCRdb to between 2018 and 2021). The protocol used for the library was multiplex PCR. The sample was run on an Illumina HiSeq 2000. The TCR beta CDR3 regions were amplified from RNA transcripts. The TCR CDR3 was subjected to a first round of RT-PCR using the HTBI primer set and the Qiagen OneStep RT-PCR kit. TCRdb trimmed public reads at Q25 via fastp, called clones via MiXCR and kept in-frame beta chains. Merged by CDR3 protein, the rows form single entries marked with the most common genes and DNA. The table for this sample lists approximately 570,000 distinct CDR3 sequences; roughly 21% of them were counted only once. Of the sample, 40% to 50% falls within the top ten clones. Sequencing was performed on blood. All receptors come from a man aged 40-49 years with Graves' ophthalmopathy.

For this clonotype: The germline gene is not matched at one end of the junction; a read error may be the cause. The rearrangement uses TRBV29-1 and TRBJ2-2; D possibly corresponds to TRBD2 (5 bases). The CDR3 covers 12 residues. Per the germline V gene, CDR1 is SQVTM and CDR2 is ANQGSEA. CDR3 sequence reads: CSAHINTGELLF. The CDR3 nucleotides read TGCAGTGCCCACATAAACACCGGGGAGCTGCTTTTT.

This clonotype occurred many times. This chain uses TRBV2 with TRBJ1-2, with 8 bases aligning to TRBD1. The V gene end was trimmed by 6 bases and the J gene end by 6 bases; junction bases not matched to a gene: 6. The CDR3 consists of 13 residues. CDR1 and CDR2 (germline): SNHLY, FYNNEI. CDR3 nucleotide sequence: TGTGCCAGCAGATGGGAGACAGGGGATGGCTACACCTTC. Protein: CASRWETGDGYTF. Variable domain in full (rest from reference TRBV2 and TRBJ1-2): EPEVTQTPSHQVTQMGQEVILRCVPISNHLYFYWYRQILGQKVEFLVSFYNNEISEKSEIFDDQFSVERPDGSNFTLKIRSTKLEDSAMYFCASRWETGDGYTFGSGTRLTVV.

This clonotype appeared many times. This rearrangement joins TRBV7-8 to TRBJ2-1; D possibly corresponds to TRBD2 (5 bases). The CDR3 has 13 residues. Germline values: CDR1 SGHVS, CDR2 FQNEAQ. The V and J ends lost 5 bases and 6 bases respectively, with 11 bases between them. The CDR3 bases are TGTGCCAGCAGCCCCGTTCGGGGCAATGAGCAGTTCTTC. Amino acids: CASSPVRGNEQFF.

This clonotype showed up many times. The gene calls are TRBV5-1 and TRBJ1-1; no definite D call. The V and J ends lost 0 bases and 7 bases respectively, with 10 bases between them. The CDR3 spans 13 residues. CDR1 is SGHRS, CDR2 YFSETQ, per germline. The CDR3 loop is CASSLGGRREAFF. In DNA form, the CDR3 reads TGCGCCAGCAGCTTGGGAGGAAGGCGTGAAGCTTTCTTT.

The V call is TRBV5-1, the J call TRBJ1-4; 8 bases match TRBD1. The CDR3 is made up of 15 amino acids. Germline CDR1 reads SGHRS; CDR2 reads YFSETQ. V trimming: 6 bases; J trimming: 6 bases; junction bases outside the gene matches: 10. CDR3: CASTTGGGLDEKLFF. The DNA for the CDR3 is TGCGCCAGCACCACAGGGGGGGGGCTGGATGAAAAACTGTTTTTT.

This chain connects TRBV10-3 to TRBJ1-1, with D possibly TRBD1 on 6 matching bases. The CDR3 has 12 amino acids. CDR1 ENHRY and CDR2 SYGVKD come from the germline V gene. Trimming removed 3 bases at V and 6 bases at J, with 8 bases between. The CDR3 region has the DNA TGTGCCATCAGTGATGGACAGCCTGAAGCTTTCTTT. Amino acid sequence: CAISDGQPEAFF.

The chain employs TRBV20-1 and TRBJ1-1; a weak D match, TRBD1 (5 bases). V was trimmed by 6 bases and J by 4 bases, leaving 18 bases between them. CDR3 length: 14 residues. Germline CDR1 reads DFQATT; CDR2 reads SNEGSKA (reference sequence). In DNA, the CDR3 is TGCAGTGCCTGGACACAAGGGGCGGGCACTGAAGCTTTCTTT. Protein sequence: CSAWTQGAGTEAFF.

This clonotype showed up just a few times. The chain recombines TRBV7-2 with TRBJ1-2; 7 positions agree with TRBD1. This CDR3 spans 15 amino acids. Germline CDR1 reads SGHTA; CDR2 reads FQGNSA. V dropped 1 base and J dropped 7; count of bases not matched to a gene: 9. CDR3 sequence: CASSLGFRGPSGYTF. For the CDR3, the DNA is TGTGCCAGCAGCTTAGGGTTTAGGGGGCCTAGTGGCTACACCTTC.

This clonotype was recorded many times. V usage is TRBV28 and J usage is TRBJ1-1; no reliable D call. The CDR3 runs 12 residues. Germline CDR1 reads MDHEN; CDR2 reads SYDVKM. V gave up 6 bases and J gave up 8 bases, with 13 bases separating them. Here the CDR3 reads CASRSLLLEAFF. The CDR3 DNA reads TGTGCCAGCAGGTCCCTCCTCCTAGAAGCTTTCTTT.

This clonotype was detected a few times. The rearrangement joins TRBV27 to TRBJ2-7; D might be TRBD2 (6 bases). CDR1 is MNHEY, CDR2 SMNVEV, per germline (reference sequence). V was clipped by 8 bases and J by 4 bases, with 15 bases between them. The CDR3 runs to 13 residues. CDR3 DNA: TGTGCCAGCTCTATCGGGACTCCATACGAGCAGTACTTC. Translated, it gives CASSIGTPYEQYF.

The chain carries TRBV2 and TRBJ2-1; D may correspond to TRBD1 or TRBD2 (5 bases each). The CDR3 covers 14 residues. Germline lookup yields CDR1 SNHLY and CDR2 FYNNEI. V was cut by 10 bases and J by 5 bases, with 18 bases left in between. CDR3 loop: CATDPREGNNEQFF. The CDR3 region has the DNA TGTGCCACCGACCCACGCGAGGGGAACAATGAGCAGTTCTTC.

Details on this clonotype: A much bigger clone sits one base away, suggesting this may be a read error. In nucleotides, the CDR3 is TGCGCCAGCAGCTTGTTCGGGGACACAGATACGCAGTATTTT. Translated, it gives CASSLFGDTDTQYF. This chain uses TRBV5-1 with TRBJ2-3, with D possibly TRBD2 on 5 matching bases. Germline loops: CDR1 SGHRS, CDR2 YFSETQ. The CDR3 totals 14 residues. With 1 base removed from V and 2 bases from J, the gap between germline ends came to 8 bases.

The V and J genes are TRBV20-1 and TRBJ2-1, with 11 bases identical to TRBD2. Germline V gives CDR1 DFQATT, CDR2 SNEGSKA (reference sequence). J lost 4 bases, V lost 6 bases, and 11 bases had no gene match. This CDR3 is built from 16 residues. CDR3: CSASPGGLAVYNEQFF. The CDR3 DNA follows: TGCAGTGCGAGCCCTGGGGGACTAGCGGTTTACAATGAGCAGTTCTTC.

This clonotype has a count of ten or more. The J gene is TRBJ1-5, the V gene TRBV20-1; D is undetermined. Germline-derived CDR1 and CDR2 are DFQATT and SNEGSKA (reference sequence). Deletions cut 6 bases from V and 0 bases from J, with 6 bases between. The CDR3 spans 12 residues. The CDR3 nucleotides read TGCAGTGCGTCCAATAGCAATCAGCCCCAGCATTTT. This translates into CSASNSNQPQHF.

J is TRBJ1-1 and V is TRBV5-1; 7 bases map to TRBD1. This CDR3 comprises 13 residues. Germline trimming cut 2 bases from V and 6 bases from J; bases unmatched to any gene: 4. Germline V gene data show CDR1 as SGHRS and CDR2 as YFSETQ. In nucleotides, the CDR3 is TGCGCCAGCAGCTTTACCGGGACAGCTGAAGCTTTCTTT. Translation: CASSFTGTAEAFF.

The V call is TRBV5-1, the J call TRBJ1-4; D remains unclear. Trimming left V 1 base short and J 0 bases short, with 7 bases between. The CDR3 loop spans 15 amino acids. The germline CDR1 and CDR2 sequences are SGHRS and YFSETQ. CDR3 bases: TGCGCCAGCAGCTTGTCAGGTGCAACTAATGAAAAACTGTTTTTT. This encodes CASSLSGATNEKLFF.

This clonotype was picked up many times. This chain connects TRBV7-9 to TRBJ1-1; the D gene is possibly TRBD1 (6 bases). V dropped 5 bases and J dropped 4 bases, with 14 bases sitting between them. This CDR3 comprises 14 residues. Germline CDR1 is SEHNR and CDR2 is FQNEAQ (reference sequence). The CDR3 DNA reads as TGTGCCAGCAGCACAGGGACCGGTATCACTGAAGCTTTCTTT. It translates to CASSTGTGITEAFF.

This clonotype was seen a few times. The chain couples TRBV20-1 to TRBJ1-5; maybe TRBD1 (5 bases). CDR3 length: 13 residues. Germline loops: CDR1 DFQATT, CDR2 SNEGSKA (reference sequence). With 4 bases removed from V and 5 bases from J, the gap between germline ends came to 12 bases. In nucleotides, the CDR3 is TGCAGTGCTATCCCGGGACGTGATCAGCCCCAGCATTTT. Translation gives CSAIPGRDQPQHF.

This clonotype was counted a few times. This chain links TRBV7-9 with TRBJ2-6; D perhaps matches TRBD2 (5 bases). There are 15 residues in the CDR3. The ends were cut back, 8 bases at V and 4 bases at J, with 15 bases in the middle. CDR1 is SEHNR and CDR2 is FQNEAQ in the germline V gene (reference sequence). Here the CDR3 reads CASARGLSGANVLTF. In DNA, the CDR3 is TGTGCCAGCGCCCGAGGGCTAAGCGGGGCCAACGTCCTGACTTTC. The full variable domain, its missing parts supplied by reference TRBV7-9 and TRBJ2-6, is DTGVSQNPRHKITKRGQNVTFRCDPISEHNRLYWYRQTLGQGPEFLTYFQNEAQLEKSRLLSDRFSAERPKGSFSTLEIQRTEQGDSAMYLCASARGLSGANVLTFGAGSRLTVL.

This clonotype was picked up a small number of times. The chain recombines TRBV2 with TRBJ1-1; D gene uncertain. The CDR3 is made up of 14 amino acids. Germline V CDR1 and CDR2: SNHLY, FYNNEI. V was clipped by 4 bases and J by 7 bases, with 16 bases between them. This CDR3 reads CASSVYNIPYEAFF. CDR3 in DNA: TGTGCCAGCAGTGTTTATAATATACCTTATGAAGCTTTCTTT.

This chain connects TRBV10-2 to TRBJ2-5, with a possible D match to TRBD2 (5 bases). Trimming took 6 bases from V and 3 from J, leaving 14 bases between them. The length of the CDR3 is 14 residues. Germline assignment: CDR1 WSHSY and CDR2 SAAADI. CDR3 region: CASRDQRGKETQYF. CDR3 DNA sequence: TGCGCCAGCAGAGACCAACGGGGAAAAGAGACCCAGTACTTC.

The chain employs TRBV29-1 and TRBJ2-7, with 7 bases lining up with TRBD1. The CDR3 is 13 residues long. The junction had 5 bases not matched to a gene; V was cut back by 1 base and J by 5 bases. The germline V gene encodes CDR1 SQVTM and CDR2 ANQGSEA. CDR3 DNA sequence: TGCAGCGTTGAAGGTATGACAGGGAACGAGCAGTACTTC. Translation gives CSVEGMTGNEQYF.

In its sample, this clonotype was seen a few times. The CDR3 DNA follows: TGTGCCAGCAGTCGCCGGGACACCCGCAATCAGCCCCAGCATTTT. Its protein product is CASSRRDTRNQPQHF. The rearrangement links TRBV2 to TRBJ1-5; weak D call: TRBD1 (6 bases). Trimming removed 5 bases at V and 2 bases at J, with 13 bases between. Germline assignment: CDR1 SNHLY and CDR2 FYNNEI. This CDR3 comprises 15 residues.

This clonotype was recorded many times. The chain links TRBV12-3 or TRBV12-4 to TRBJ2-3, with D perhaps TRBD1 (6 bases). CDR3 length equals 16 residues. V was pared by 5 bases and J by 0 bases, with 15 bases between. The CDR3 spells CASSPQPTGSTDTQYF. In DNA, the CDR3 is TGTGCCAGCAGTCCTCAGCCCACAGGGAGCACAGATACGCAGTATTTT.

J is TRBJ2-2 and V is TRBV5-4; the D gene is possibly TRBD1 (5 bases). The CDR3 loop spans 13 amino acids. V lost 4 bases, J lost 5 bases, and 9 bases lay in between. CDR1 and CDR2 (germline): SGHNT, YYREEE (reference sequence). The CDR3 protein is CASSIDSTGELFF. The CDR3 DNA is TGTGCCAGCAGCATAGACAGTACCGGGGAGCTGTTTTTT.

The chain combines TRBV18 with TRBJ2-7; D uncertain. V was pared by 6 bases and J by 5 bases, with 11 bases between. Germline V gene data show CDR1 as KGHSH and CDR2 as LQKENI. This CDR3 comprises 12 residues. The CDR3 nucleotides are TGTGCCAGCTCCCTAAGATCCGACGAGCAGTACTTC. Its translation is CASSLRSDEQYF. Full variable domain (outside the CDR3, taken from reference TRBV18 and TRBJ2-7): NAGVMQNPRHLVRRRGQEARLRCSPMKGHSHVYWYRQLPEEGLKFMVYLQKENIIDESGMPKERFSAEFPKEGPSILRIQQVVRGDSAAYFCASSLRSDEQYFGPGTRLTVT.

This chain links TRBV12-3 or TRBV12-4 with TRBJ2-7; maybe TRBD2 (6 bases). The V gene lost 6 bases and the J gene lost 2 bases, with 20 bases spanning the gap. CDR3 length: 16 residues. In nucleotides, the CDR3 is TGTGCCAGCAGCCTAGTAGGAGGGAATTCCCCCTACGAGCAGTACTTC. Encoded protein: CASSLVGGNSPYEQYF.

The genes are TRBV30 and TRBJ2-3; D gene uncertain. Per germline, CDR1 GTSNPN and CDR2 SVGIG (reference sequence). This CDR3 is 12 amino acids long. V shed 2 bases and J shed 3 bases, with 6 bases lying between them. CDR3 coding DNA: TGTGCCTGGAGTCCCGGGACAGATACGCAGTATTTT. Translating it yields CAWSPGTDTQYF. The complete variable domain, with remaining parts taken from reference TRBV30 and TRBJ2-3, reads SQTIHQWPATLVQPVGSPLSLECTVEGTSNPNLYWYRQAAGRGLQLLFYSVGIGQISSEVPQNLSASRPQDRQFILSSKKLLLSDSGFYLCAWSPGTDTQYFGPGTRLTVL.

The chain joins TRBV7-9 to TRBJ1-2; 10 positions match TRBD1. The length of the CDR3 is 15 residues. V dropped 5 bases and J dropped 4; count of bases not matched to a gene: 7. Looked up from germline, CDR1 is SEHNR and CDR2 is FQNEAQ (reference sequence). The CDR3 loop reads CASSKPGQGLYGYTF. As DNA, the CDR3 is TGTGCCAGCAGCAAACCGGGACAGGGGCTCTATGGCTACACCTTC.

The V gene is TRBV12-3 or TRBV12-4, the J gene TRBJ1-1; D unclear. The CDR3 runs 15 residues. Here the CDR3 DNA reads TGTGTTAGCAGTTTAGCAGACCTCTTGAACACTGAAGCTTTCTTT. Translation gives CVSSLADLLNTEAFF.